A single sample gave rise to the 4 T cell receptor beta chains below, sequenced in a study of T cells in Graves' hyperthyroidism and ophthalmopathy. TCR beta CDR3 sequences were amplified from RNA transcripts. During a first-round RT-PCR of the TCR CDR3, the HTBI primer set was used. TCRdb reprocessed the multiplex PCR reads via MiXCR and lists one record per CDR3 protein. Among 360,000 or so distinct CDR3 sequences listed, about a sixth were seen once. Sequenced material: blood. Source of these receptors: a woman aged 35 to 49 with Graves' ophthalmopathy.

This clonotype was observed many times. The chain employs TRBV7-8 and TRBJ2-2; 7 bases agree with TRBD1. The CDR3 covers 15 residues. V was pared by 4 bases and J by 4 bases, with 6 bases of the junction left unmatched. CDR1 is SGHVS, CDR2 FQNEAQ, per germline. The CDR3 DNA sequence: TGTGCCAGCAGCTCCGGACAGGAAATCACCGGGGAGCTGTTTTTT. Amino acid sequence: CASSSGQEITGELFF.

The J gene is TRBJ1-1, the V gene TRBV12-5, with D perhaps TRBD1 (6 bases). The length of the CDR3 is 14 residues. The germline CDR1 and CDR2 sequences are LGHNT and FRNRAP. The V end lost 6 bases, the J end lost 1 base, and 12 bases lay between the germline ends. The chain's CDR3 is CASGWTDKNTEAFF. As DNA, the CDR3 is TGTGCTAGTGGCTGGACAGACAAGAACACTGAAGCTTTCTTT.

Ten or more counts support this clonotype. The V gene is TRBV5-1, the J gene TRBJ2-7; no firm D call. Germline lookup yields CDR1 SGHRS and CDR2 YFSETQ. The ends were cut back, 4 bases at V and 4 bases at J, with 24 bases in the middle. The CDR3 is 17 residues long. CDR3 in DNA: TGCGCCAGCAGCCCAATGGGCTATGAAAAGCTTCGATACGAGCAGTACTTC. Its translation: CASSPMGYEKLRYEQYF.

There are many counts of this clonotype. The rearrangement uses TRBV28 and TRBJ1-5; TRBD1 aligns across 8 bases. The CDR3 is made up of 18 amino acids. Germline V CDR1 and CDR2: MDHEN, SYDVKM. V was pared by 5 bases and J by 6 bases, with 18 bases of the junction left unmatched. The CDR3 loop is CASSRDRRFGLVGQPQHF. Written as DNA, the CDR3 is TGTGCCAGCAGTCGGGACAGGCGTTTTGGATTGGTCGGTCAGCCCCAGCATTTT. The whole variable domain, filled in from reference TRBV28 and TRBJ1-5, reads DVKVTQSSRYLVKRTGEKVFLECVQDMDHENMFWYRQDPGLGLRLIYFSYDVKMKEKGDIPEGYSVSREKKERFSLILESASTNQTSMYLCASSRDRRFGLVGQPQHFGDGTRLSIL.